Listed below are T cell receptor beta chains from one sample, sequenced in a study of tumor and adjacent non-tumor tissue in lung cancer. TCRdb recomputed calls from the multiplex PCR reads with MiXCR, one row per CDR3 protein. This sample yields tens of thousands of distinct CDR3 sequences, of which less than 75% are seen a single time; around an eighth belongs to the top ten. Sequencing used lung tumor tissue. The source is a woman aged 70 to 79 with non-small cell lung cancer. CDR3s include the opening cysteine and the closing phenylalanine or tryptophan. A D gene is named only where the DNA matches it firmly. Clone size, where shown, is once, few, many, or a class for clones that have expanded.

d_call	clone_size	j_call	v_call	cdr3_aa	cdr3_nt
-	many	TRBJ1-1	TRBV10-2	CASSESQGIGEAFF	TGCGCCAGCAGTGAGTCACAGGGAATCGGTGAAGCTTTCTTT
-	-	TRBJ2-7	TRBV6-1	CDSRGDLVAYEQYF	TGTGACAGCAGGGGGGATTTAGTGGCCTACGAGCAGTACTTC
-	-	TRBJ2-7	TRBV5-1	CASSLELDYYEQNF	TGCGCCAGCAGCTTGGAGTTAGACTACTATGAGCAGAACTTC
-	-	TRBJ2-7	TRBV4-1	CASSQGCQATYEQYF	TGCGCCAGCAGCCAAGGTTGCCAAGCAACCTACGAGCAATACTTC
-	-	TRBJ2-1	TRBV4-1	CASSPIWERVSYNEQFF	TGCGCCAGCAGCCCCATTTGGGAGCGGGTCTCCTACAATGAGCAGTTCTTC
-	-	TRBJ2-7	TRBV30	CVWSASQDSEQYF	TGTGTCTGGAGTGCTAGTCAGGACAGCGAGCAGTACTTT
-	many	TRBJ2-3	TRBV5-1	CASKTGPDTDTQYF	TGCGCCAGTAAGACGGGACCCGACACAGATACGCAGTATTTT
TRBD1	-	TRBJ1-2	TRBV4-1	CASNRSRQGVAYGYTF	TGCGCCAGCAACCGAAGTCGACAGGGTGTTGCCTATGGCTACACCTTC
TRBD1	-	TRBJ2-7	TRBV6-1	CASIPGQGSTEQYF	TGTGCCAGCATTCCGGGACAGGGTTCTACGGAGCAGTACTTC
TRBD2	-	TRBJ2-3	TRBV12-3/TRBV12-4	CVSSFRSGSPTGTQYF	TGTGTCAGCAGTTTTAGGAGCGGGAGCCCCACAGGTACGCAGTATTTT
-	-	TRBJ1-5	TRBV4-1	CASSQAWFNQPQHF	TGCGCCAGTAGCCAAGCATGGTTCAATCAGCCCCAGCATTTT
-	-	TRBJ1-1	TRBV6-1	CANRTGTGGTEAFF	TGTGCCAACAGAACCGGGACCGGGGGAACTGAAGCTTTCTTT
TRBD2	-	TRBJ2-3	TRBV6-5	CAIMAVLGTSGYTDTQYF	TGTGCCATCATGGCTGTATTAGGGACTAGCGGATACACAGATACGCAGTATTTT
TRBD2	-	TRBJ2-3	TRBV14	CASSQAGSDTHYF	TGTGCTAGCAGCCAAGCGGGATCAGATACGCATTATTTT
TRBD1	many	TRBJ2-2	TRBV28	CASSSAGTGIGGELFF	TGTGCCAGCAGTTCCGCCGGGACAGGGATCGGCGGGGAGCTGTTTTTT
TRBD1	-	TRBJ2-7	TRBV28	CASTRGLLAEQYF	TGTGCCAGCACGAGGGGGCTCCTAGCCGAGCAGTACTTC
TRBD2	-	TRBJ2-5	TRBV20-1	CSTRDTGLESETQYF	TGCAGTACTAGAGACACGGGACTAGAGTCTGAGACCCAGTACTTC
-	once	TRBJ2-7	TRBV7-9	CASSSDMRGSYEQYF	TGTGCCAGCAGCTCGGACATGCGGGGATCCTACGAGCAGTACTTC
-	-	TRBJ2-7	TRBV5-1	CARSLELDYYKQYF	TGCGCCCGCAGCTTGGAGTTAGACTACTACAAGCAGTACTTC
-	once	TRBJ2-3	TRBV6-1	CAGSDQLGPGTQYF	TGTGCCGGCAGTGACCAGTTGGGCCCGGGTACGCAGTATTTT
-	-	TRBJ2-1	TRBV28	CASSHGQGFAWANEQFF	TGTGCCAGCAGTCACGGCCAGGGGTTCGCCTGGGCCAATGAGCAGTTCTTC
-	-	TRBJ2-5	TRBV29-1	CSVETPHQETQYF	TGCAGCGTTGAAACACCACACCAAGAGACCCAGTACTTC
TRBD2	-	TRBJ2-1	TRBV11-1	CASSLALAGLYNEEFF	TGTGCCAGCAGTTTAGCCCTAGCGGGCCTGTACAATGAGGAATTCTTC
-	-	TRBJ2-3	TRBV28	CASIPGFGTDTQYF	TGTGCCAGCATCCCGGGATTTGGCACAGATACGCAGTATTTC
-	-	TRBJ2-7	TRBV6-5	CASSYSLVNRDTSSYVQYF	TGTGCCAGCAGTTACTCGTTGGTCAATCGGGACACTAGCTCCTACGTGCAGTACTTC
-	-	TRBJ2-3	TRBV6-6	CASSYRGGTADRHYF	TGTGCCAGCAGTTACCGCGGAGGCACGGCAGATAGGCATTATTTT
TRBD2	once	TRBJ2-7	TRBV29-1	CIVVASGRVNEQYF	TGCATCGTTGTAGCTAGCGGGAGAGTCAACGAACAGTACTTC
-	-	TRBJ2-7	TRBV5-1	CASSLICEGPYEQYF	TGCGCCAGCAGCTTGATTTGTGAGGGCCCCTACGAGCAGTACTTC
-	-	TRBJ2-1	TRBV20-1	CSARDRGYNKQFF	TGCAGTGCTAGAGATCGGGGGTACAATAAGCAGTTCTTC
TRBD2	medium-sized	TRBJ2-1	TRBV29-1	CSVVGLAGGTNYNEQFF	TGCAGCGTTGTCGGGCTAGCGGGAGGGACAAACTACAATGAGCAGTTCTTC
-	-	TRBJ2-7	TRBV12-3/TRBV12-4	CASSQSRDGQCF	TGTGCCAGCAGCCAGTCACGGGACGGTCAGTGCTTC
-	-	TRBJ2-1	TRBV5-6	CVSSLGPQEEDEQFF	TGTGTAAGCAGCTTGGGACCCCAGGAAGAAGATGAGCAGTTCTTC
-	-	TRBJ2-2	TRBV29-1	CSTLSSVEYAGELFF	TGCAGTACCCTTAGCAGCGTAGAGTACGCCGGGGAGTTGTTTTTT
TRBD1	-	TRBJ2-1	TRBV12-3/TRBV12-4	CASSLEGTGWDEQFF	TGTGCCAGCAGTCTAGAGGGGACAGGGTGGGATGAGCAGTTCTTC
TRBD2	-	TRBJ2-1	TRBV20-1	CNPWTSRNNEQFF	TGCAATCCTTGGACTAGCAGGAACAATGAGCAGTTCTTC
TRBD2	few	TRBJ2-2	TRBV7-8	CVSNPPGLANTGELFF	TGTGTCAGCAACCCTCCGGGACTAGCGAATACCGGGGAGCTGTTTTTT
-	-	TRBJ2-1	TRBV11-3	CASTRGQTRGNKQFF	TGTGCCAGCACCCGCGGACAAACTCGCGGCAATAAGCAGTTCTTC
-	-	TRBJ1-1	TRBV29-1	CSAGRGRNTEAFF	TGCAGCGCTGGACGGGGGAGGAATACTGAAGCTTTCTTT
-	many	TRBJ1-1	TRBV7-9	CASSLNTPGTEAFF	TGTGCCAGCAGCCTTAACACCCCGGGCACTGAAGCTTTCTTT
TRBD2	many	TRBJ2-1	TRBV20-1	CSARSGTRIDEQFF	TGCAGTGCTAGATCCGGGACTAGAATAGATGAGCAGTTCTTC
-	once	TRBJ2-3	TRBV12-3/TRBV12-4	CVSSGGTGTISTDTQYF	TGTGTCAGCAGTGGGGGGACCGGGACCATCAGCACAGATACACAGTATTTT
-	-	TRBJ2-7	TRBV28	CAITPDPFSYEQYF	TGTGCCATCACCCCAGACCCGTTCTCCTATGAGCAGTACTTC
-	many	TRBJ2-5	TRBV28	CASSSLRGAQETQYF	TGTGCCAGCAGTTCCCTAAGGGGGGCCCAAGAGACCCAGTACTTC
-	many	TRBJ1-1	TRBV14	CASSRLDSLNTEAFF	TGTGCCAGCAGCCGCCTGGACAGCTTGAACACTGAAGCTTTCTTT
-	few	TRBJ1-1	TRBV6-1	CTSSEIPPLYGTEAFF	TGTACCAGCAGTGAAATCCCCCCACTCTACGGCACTGAAGCTTTCTTT
-	-	TRBJ1-1	TRBV6-5	CASNSRPPRETEAIF	TGTGCCAGCAACTCCCGGCCCCCGCGGGAGACTGAAGCTATCTTT
TRBD1	-	TRBJ1-2	TRBV12-3/TRBV12-4	CASNLTGHYGYTF	TGTGCCAGCAATTTGACAGGGCACTATGGTTACACCTTC
TRBD2	-	TRBJ2-2	TRBV6-1	CTSRETSGRITGGLFF	TGTACCAGCAGGGAAACTAGCGGGAGAATCACAGGGGGGCTGTTTTTT
TRBD1	once	TRBJ2-3	TRBV7-9	CASGFLRGQSTDTQCF	TGTGCCAGCGGCTTCCTGAGGGGACAGTCCACAGATACGCAGTGTTTT
TRBD1	few	TRBJ1-6	TRBV28	CASSPGDSISPLHF	TGTGCCAGCAGTCCGGGGGACAGTATTTCACCCCTCCACTTT